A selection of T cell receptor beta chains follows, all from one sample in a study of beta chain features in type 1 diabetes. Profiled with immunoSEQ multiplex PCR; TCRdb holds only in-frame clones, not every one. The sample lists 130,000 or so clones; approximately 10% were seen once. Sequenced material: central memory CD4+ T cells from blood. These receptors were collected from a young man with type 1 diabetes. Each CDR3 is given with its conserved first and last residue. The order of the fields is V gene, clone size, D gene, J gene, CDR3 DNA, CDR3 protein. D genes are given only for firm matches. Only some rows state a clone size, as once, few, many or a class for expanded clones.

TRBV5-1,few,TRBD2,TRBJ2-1,TGCGCCAGCAGCCAATCTAGCGGGGCCTACAATGAGCAGTTCTTC,CASSQSSGAYNEQFF
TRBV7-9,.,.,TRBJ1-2,TGTGCCAGCAGCCATCATGGCTACACCTTC,CASSHHGYTF
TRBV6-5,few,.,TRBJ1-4,TGTGCCAGCAGTGGCTACCAGGGTTTCGAACTGTTTTTT,CASSGYQGFELFF
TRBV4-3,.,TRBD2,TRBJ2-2,TGCGCCAGCAGCCAAGAAGGGACTAGCGCCACCGGGGAGCTGTTTTTT,CASSQEGTSATGELFF
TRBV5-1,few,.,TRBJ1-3,TGCGCCAGCAGCTTACAGGACGGAACCTCTGGAAACACCATATATTTT,CASSLQDGTSGNTIYF
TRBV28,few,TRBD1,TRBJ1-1,TGTGCCAGCAGCTCTGGGACAGGGCATACTGAAGCTTTCTTT,CASSSGTGHTEAFF
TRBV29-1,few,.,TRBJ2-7,TGCAGCGTTGAAGGAAACAGAGACTACGAGCAGTACTTC,CSVEGNRDYEQYF
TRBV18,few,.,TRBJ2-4,TGTGCCAGCTCACCCACAGGACAAGCCAAAAACATTCAGTACTTC,CASSPTGQAKNIQYF
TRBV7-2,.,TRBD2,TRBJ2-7,TGTGCCAGCAGCAACCGACTCCGGGGGGAACCTACCTACGAGCAGTACTTC,CASSNRLRGEPTYEQYF
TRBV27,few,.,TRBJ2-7,TGTGCCAGCAGTCTCATCAGATCCTCCTACGAGCAGTACTTC,CASSLIRSSYEQYF
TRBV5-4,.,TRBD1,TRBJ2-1,TGTGCCAGCAGCCCCGGACAGGGCCTATACAATGAGCAGTTCTTC,CASSPGQGLYNEQFF
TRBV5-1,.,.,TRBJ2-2,TGCGCCAGCAGCTTGGACGGTCAGGGCACCGGGGAGCTGTTTTTT,CASSLDGQGTGELFF
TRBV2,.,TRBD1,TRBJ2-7,TGTGCCAGCACCCAGACAGGGGGTAGTTACGAGCAGTACTTC,CASTQTGGSYEQYF
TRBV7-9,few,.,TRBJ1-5,TGTGCCAGCAGCTTAATGACAGATCAGCCCCAGCATTTT,CASSLMTDQPQHF
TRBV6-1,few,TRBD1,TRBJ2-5,TGTGCCAGCAGAGAGCAGACAGGGGGCAGGGAGACCCAGTACTTC,CASREQTGGRETQYF
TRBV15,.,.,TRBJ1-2,TGTGCCACCAGCAGTCCGGCAGGGCGAAGTGGCGATGGCTACACCTTC,CATSSPAGRSGDGYTF
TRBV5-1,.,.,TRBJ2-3,TGCGCCAGCAGCTTGACCCCAGGTACGCAGTATTTT,CASSLTPGTQYF
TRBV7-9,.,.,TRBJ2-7,TGTGCCAGCAGCTTAGGATCGGCAGGCGACTACGAGCAGTACTTC,CASSLGSAGDYEQYF
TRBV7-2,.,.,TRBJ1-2,TGTGCCAGCAGCTTAGGAGTCGCAGGGTCCTATGGCTACACCTTC,CASSLGVAGSYGYTF
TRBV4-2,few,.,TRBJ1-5,TGTGCCAGCAGCCAAGATCTCGGGAATCAGCCCCAGCATTTT,CASSQDLGNQPQHF
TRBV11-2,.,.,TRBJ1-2,TGTGCCAGCAGCATCTCCCGAGGAGGGAGCTATGGCTACACCTTC,CASSISRGGSYGYTF
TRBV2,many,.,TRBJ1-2,TGTGCCAGCAGTGGGACACTGTATGGCTACACCTTC,CASSGTLYGYTF